This TCR beta chain is drawn from a study of T-cell memory formation after mild COVID-19. Study as a whole: Clusters of TCRs were largely donor specific. Study results and limitations: Among clones peaking at day 37 in the second wave, SARS-CoV-2 specificity remained unconfirmed.

The CDR3 covers 18 residues. V lost 1 base to trimming and J lost 0 bases, with 17 bases between them. Germline CDR1 SEHNR, CDR2 FQNEAQ (reference sequence). TCRdb processed the 5' RACE reads anew with MiXCR; each CDR3 protein has one entry. Of around 220,000 distinct CDR3 sequences listed, over 15% were seen once; the top ten hold approximately 3.6%. There are many counts of this clonotype. Its target is unknown. The chain uses TRBV7-9 and TRBJ2-3, with a weak D call TRBD2 (6 bases). The material sequenced was PBMCs or a T cell subset sorted from them (not recorded which). This TCR derives from a man between 18 and 35 years old who had mild COVID-19 (a few samples of this study predate the infection). Cell type and time point are not known. CDR3 bases: TGTGCCAGCAGCTTAGGACTAGATTGGGGCACTAGCACAGATACGCAGTATTTT. It is translated as CASSLGLDWGTSTDTQYF. Filled out from reference TRBV7-9 and TRBJ2-3, the complete variable domain reads DTGVSQNPRHKITKRGQNVTFRCDPISEHNRLYWYRQTLGQGPEFLTYFQNEAQLEKSRLLSDRFSAERPKGSFSTLEIQRTEQGDSAMYLCASSLGLDWGTSTDTQYFGPGTRLTVL.